This TCR beta chain derives from a study of blood T cells in healthy people across ages. Study results and limitations: Long-lived donors had more naive CD4+ cells and higher diversity than aged donors.

PCR was performed a second time for roughly 7 to 11 cycles using a sample-barcoded 5' primer and a J-beta primer mix. All cDNA molecules were each tagged by a template-switch adaptor with 12 random nucleotides. TCRdb recomputed calls from the 5' RACE reads with MiXCR, one row per CDR3 protein. The sample consists of 800,000 or so distinct CDR3 sequences, 62% of them appearing once. As for this clonotype: Its antigen remains unidentified.

The V end was cut by 1 base, the J end by 11 bases, with 15 bases between. This CDR3 region has 14 residues. Germline values: CDR1 SGHTA, CDR2 FQGNSA. Sequences were obtained from blood. The rearrangement links TRBV7-2 to TRBJ2-4, with D perhaps being TRBD1 or TRBD2 (5 bases each). The TCR was taken from a man aged 25 to 40 in good health. In DNA, the CDR3 is TGTGCCAGCAGCTTAGAGGGACCCCCGGTGGTTCAGTACTTC. Encoded protein: CASSLEGPPVVQYF.